Each of the 9 T cell receptor beta chains below was sequenced from the same sample in a study of cytomegalovirus exposure and HLA in healthy donors. 60 Vbeta and 13 Jbeta primers were used in PCR. Clones were read by immunoSEQ multiplex PCR, and TCRdb kept only the in-frame ones, dropping some. The sample contains 89,000 or so clones, approximately 85% of which appear only once. Sequencing was done on a sample of PBMCs. The receptor source for this set is a woman aged 18-29 years in good health and CMV-seropositive.

This clone has only one observation. The chain has TRBV5-1 and TRBJ2-1; D call uncertain. V was cut by 0 bases and J by 4 bases, with 5 bases left in between. There are 13 residues in the CDR3. Per germline, CDR1 SGHRS and CDR2 YFSETQ. The CDR3 coding sequence is TGCGCCAGCAGCTTGGACGGTTACAATGAGCAGTTCTTC. Its translation is CASSLDGYNEQFF.

The chain carries TRBV6-1 and TRBJ2-1, with 7 positions matching TRBD1. With V trimmed by 1 base and J by 3 bases, 3 bases remained unmatched. Germline assignment: CDR1 MNHNS and CDR2 SASEGT. This CDR3 spans 15 amino acids. The CDR3 DNA reads as TGTGCCAGCAGTGAAGGACAGGGTGGCTACAATGAGCAGTTCTTC. Protein product: CASSEGQGGYNEQFF.

The CDR3 DNA is TGCGCCAGCAGCCTACAGCGGCTAGAGACCCAGTACTTC. Its translation is CASSLQRLETQYF. This sequence joins TRBV4-1 and TRBJ2-5, with D possibly matching TRBD2 (5 bases). V was cut by 4 bases and J by 4 bases, with 10 bases left in between. CDR3 size: 13 residues. CDR1 and CDR2 (germline): MGHRA, YSYEKL.

The rearrangement joins TRBV7-9 to TRBJ1-4, with D tentatively TRBD1 (6 bases). From germline, CDR1 is SEHNR and CDR2 FQNEAQ (reference sequence). The CDR3 totals 14 residues. V lost 5 bases, J lost 5 bases, and 12 bases lay in between. CDR3 residues: CASSPNTGNEKLFF. In nucleotides, the CDR3 is TGTGCCAGCAGCCCCAACACAGGGAATGAAAAACTGTTTTTT.

Written as DNA, the CDR3 is TGTGCCAGCAGCTTAGGGAGGGGACAGGGGCGAAATGAGCAGTTCTTC. Its translation is CASSLGRGQGRNEQFF. J is TRBJ2-1 and V is TRBV13; 10 nucleotides align to TRBD1. V lost 0 bases and J lost 7; bases outside the gene matches: 6. This CDR3 contains 16 residues. CDR1 is PRHDT and CDR2 is FYEKMQ in the germline V gene (reference sequence). The full variable domain, completed using reference TRBV13 and TRBJ2-1, is AAGVIQSPRHLIKEKRETATLKCYPIPRHDTVYWYQQGPGQDPQFLISFYEKMQSDKGSIPDRFSAQQFSDYHSELNMSSLELGDSALYFCASSLGRGQGRNEQFFGPGTRLTVL.

The chain links TRBV5-8 to TRBJ2-6, with no clear D. The V gene lost 0 bases and the J gene lost 0 bases, with 7 bases spanning the gap. The CDR3 totals 16 residues. Germline V lookup: CDR1 SGHTS, CDR2 YDEGEE. The CDR3 reads CASSLGWSSGANVLTF. The CDR3 coding sequence is TGTGCCAGCAGCTTGGGATGGAGCTCTGGGGCCAACGTCCTGACTTTC.

V is TRBV5-1 and J is TRBJ1-2; 7 bases line up with TRBD1. V was pared by 4 bases and J by 2 bases, with 5 bases of the junction left unmatched. The CDR3 has 14 amino acids. Germline loops: CDR1 SGHRS, CDR2 YFSETQ. CDR3 nucleotide sequence: TGCGCCAGCAGCAACCGGACAGGCAACTATGGCTACACCTTC. It is translated as CASSNRTGNYGYTF. Complete variable domain (other parts from reference TRBV5-1 and TRBJ1-2): KAGVTQTPRYLIKTRGQQVTLSCSPISGHRSVSWYQQTPGQGLQFLFEYFSETQRNKGNFPGRFSGRQFSNSRSEMNVSTLELGDSALYLCASSNRTGNYGYTFGSGTRLTVV.

The chain uses TRBV29-1 and TRBJ2-5; a possible D gene is TRBD1 (5 bases). The CDR3 has 14 amino acids. Germline CDR1 reads SQVTM; CDR2 reads ANQGSEA. Trimming took 4 bases from V and 1 from J, leaving 13 bases between them. Here the CDR3 reads CSVALRAVQETQYF. The CDR3 coding sequence is TGCAGCGTTGCCCTCAGGGCAGTCCAAGAGACCCAGTACTTC.

The chain joins TRBV4-2 to TRBJ1-1; D is unclear. Germline V CDR1 and CDR2: LGHNA, YNFKEQ. V was cut by 5 bases and J by 4 bases, with 11 bases left in between. The CDR3 covers 13 residues. The CDR3, as DNA: TGTGCCAGCAGCTACGACATGAGCACTGAAGCTTTCTTT. This encodes CASSYDMSTEAFF.